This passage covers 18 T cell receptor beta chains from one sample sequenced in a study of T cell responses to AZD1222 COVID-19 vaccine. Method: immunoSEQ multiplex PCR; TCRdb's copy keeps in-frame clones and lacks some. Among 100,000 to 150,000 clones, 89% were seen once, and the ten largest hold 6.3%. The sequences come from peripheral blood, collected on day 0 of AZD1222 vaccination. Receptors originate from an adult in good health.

CDR3 residues: CASSIRSGTVSNEQFF. Written as DNA, the CDR3 is TGTGCCAGCAGCATTCGATCCGGGACAGTGAGTAATGAGCAGTTCTTC. This rearrangement joins TRBV9 to TRBJ2-1; 7 bases match TRBD1. Germline values: CDR1 SGDLS, CDR2 YYNGEE. The CDR3 is made up of 16 amino acids. V gave up 4 bases and J gave up 7 bases; unmatched junction bases: 14.

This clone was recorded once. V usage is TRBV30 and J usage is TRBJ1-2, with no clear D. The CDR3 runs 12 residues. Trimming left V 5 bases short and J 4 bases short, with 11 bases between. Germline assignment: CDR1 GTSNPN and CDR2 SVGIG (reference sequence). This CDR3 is CAWGRSGYGYTF. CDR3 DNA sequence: TGTGCCTGGGGGAGGTCCGGCTATGGCTACACCTTC.

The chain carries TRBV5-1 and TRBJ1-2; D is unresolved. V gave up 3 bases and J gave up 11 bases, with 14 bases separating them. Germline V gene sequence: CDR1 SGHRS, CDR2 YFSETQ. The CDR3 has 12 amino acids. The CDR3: CASSYTYEEYTF. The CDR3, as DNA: TGCGCCAGCAGCTACACCTATGAAGAATACACCTTC. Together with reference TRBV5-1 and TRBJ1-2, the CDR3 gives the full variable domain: KAGVTQTPRYLIKTRGQQVTLSCSPISGHRSVSWYQQTPGQGLQFLFEYFSETQRNKGNFPGRFSGRQFSNSRSEMNVSTLELGDSALYLCASSYTYEEYTFGSGTRLTVV.

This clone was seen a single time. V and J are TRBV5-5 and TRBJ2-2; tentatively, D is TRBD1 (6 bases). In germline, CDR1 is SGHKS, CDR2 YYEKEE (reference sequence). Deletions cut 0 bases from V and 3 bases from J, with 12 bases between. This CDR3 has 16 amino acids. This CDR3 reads CASSLDWGQDTGELFF. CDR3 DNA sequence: TGTGCCAGCAGCTTGGATTGGGGGCAGGACACCGGGGAGCTGTTTTTT.

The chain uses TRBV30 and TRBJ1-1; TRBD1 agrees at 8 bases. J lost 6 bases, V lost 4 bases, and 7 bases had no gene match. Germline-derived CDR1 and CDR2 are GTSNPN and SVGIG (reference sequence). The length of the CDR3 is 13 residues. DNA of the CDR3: TGTGCCTGGACAAGGACAGGGCCATCTGAAGCTTTCTTT. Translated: CAWTRTGPSEAFF.

Here the CDR3 reads CASMDGGNTEAFF. The CDR3 DNA follows: TGTGCCAGCATGGATGGAGGGAACACTGAAGCTTTCTTT. The rearrangement joins TRBV7-9 to TRBJ1-1; D unresolved. Trimming left V 7 bases short and J 1 base short, with 10 bases between. The CDR3 contains 13 residues. Germline values: CDR1 SEHNR, CDR2 FQNEAQ (reference sequence).

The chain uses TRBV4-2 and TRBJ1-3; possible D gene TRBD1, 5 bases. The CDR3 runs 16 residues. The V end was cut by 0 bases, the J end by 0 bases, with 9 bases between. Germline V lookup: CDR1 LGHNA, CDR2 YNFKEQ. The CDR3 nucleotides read TGTGCCAGCAGCCAAGATCGCGGGGCCTCTGGAAACACCATATATTTT. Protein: CASSQDRGASGNTIYF.

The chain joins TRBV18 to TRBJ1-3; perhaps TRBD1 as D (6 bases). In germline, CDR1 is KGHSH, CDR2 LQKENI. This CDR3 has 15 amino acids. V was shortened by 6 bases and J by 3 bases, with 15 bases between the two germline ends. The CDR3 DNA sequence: TGTGCCAGCTCCCCGGCACAGGGCTTTGGAAACACCATATATTTT. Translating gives CASSPAQGFGNTIYF.

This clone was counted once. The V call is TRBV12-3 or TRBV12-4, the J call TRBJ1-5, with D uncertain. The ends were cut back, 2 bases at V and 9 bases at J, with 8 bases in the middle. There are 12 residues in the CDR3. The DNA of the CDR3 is TGTGCCAGCAGTTTATTTGAAGGGCCCCAGCATTTT. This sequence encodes CASSLFEGPQHF.

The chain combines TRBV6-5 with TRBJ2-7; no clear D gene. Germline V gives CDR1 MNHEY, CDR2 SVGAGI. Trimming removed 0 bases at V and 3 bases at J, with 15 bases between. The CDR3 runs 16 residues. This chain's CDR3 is CASSYSGATTLYEQYF. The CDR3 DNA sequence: TGTGCCAGCAGTTACTCGGGTGCTACCACCCTCTACGAGCAGTACTTC.

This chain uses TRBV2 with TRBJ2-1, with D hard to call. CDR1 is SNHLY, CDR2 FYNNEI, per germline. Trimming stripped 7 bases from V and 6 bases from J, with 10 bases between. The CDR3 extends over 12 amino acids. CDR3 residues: CASKPGSNEQFF. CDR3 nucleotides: TGTGCCAGCAAACCGGGCAGCAATGAGCAGTTCTTC.

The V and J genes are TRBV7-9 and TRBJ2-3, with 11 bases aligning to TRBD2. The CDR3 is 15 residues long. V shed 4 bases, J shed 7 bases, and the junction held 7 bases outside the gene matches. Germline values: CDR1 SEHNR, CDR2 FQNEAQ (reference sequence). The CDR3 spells CASSSASGGPNTQYF. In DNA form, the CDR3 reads TGTGCCAGCAGCTCAGCTAGCGGGGGGCCAAATACGCAGTATTTT. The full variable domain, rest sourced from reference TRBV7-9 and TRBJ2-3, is DTGVSQNPRHKITKRGQNVTFRCDPISEHNRLYWYRQTLGQGPEFLTYFQNEAQLEKSRLLSDRFSAERPKGSFSTLEIQRTEQGDSAMYLCASSSASGGPNTQYFGPGTRLTVL.

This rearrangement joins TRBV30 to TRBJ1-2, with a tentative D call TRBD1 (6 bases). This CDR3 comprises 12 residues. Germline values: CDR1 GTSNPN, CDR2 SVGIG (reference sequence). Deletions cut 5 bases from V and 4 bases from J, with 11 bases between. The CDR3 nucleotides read TGTGCCTGGGACGGGGGCGCCTATGGCTACACCTTC. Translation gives CAWDGGAYGYTF.

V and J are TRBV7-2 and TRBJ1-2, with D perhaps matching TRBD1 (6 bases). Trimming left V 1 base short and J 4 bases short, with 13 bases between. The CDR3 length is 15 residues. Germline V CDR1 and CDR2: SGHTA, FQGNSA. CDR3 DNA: TGTGCCAGCAGCTTAGGGCAGGGGCCAACCTATGGCTACACCTTC. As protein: CASSLGQGPTYGYTF.

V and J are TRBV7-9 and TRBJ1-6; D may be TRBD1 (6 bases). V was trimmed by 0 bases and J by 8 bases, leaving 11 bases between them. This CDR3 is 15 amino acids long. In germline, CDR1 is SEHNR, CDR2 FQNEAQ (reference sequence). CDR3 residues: CASSLAQGLYSPLHF. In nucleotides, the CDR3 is TGTGCCAGCAGCTTAGCTCAGGGGCTCTATTCACCCCTCCACTTT.

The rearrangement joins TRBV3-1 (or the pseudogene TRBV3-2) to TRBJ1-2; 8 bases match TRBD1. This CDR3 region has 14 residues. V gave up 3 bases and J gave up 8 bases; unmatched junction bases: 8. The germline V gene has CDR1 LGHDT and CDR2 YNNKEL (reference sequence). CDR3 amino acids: CASSQQGQAVGYTF. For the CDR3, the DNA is TGTGCCAGCAGCCAGCAGGGACAGGCGGTGGGCTACACCTTC.

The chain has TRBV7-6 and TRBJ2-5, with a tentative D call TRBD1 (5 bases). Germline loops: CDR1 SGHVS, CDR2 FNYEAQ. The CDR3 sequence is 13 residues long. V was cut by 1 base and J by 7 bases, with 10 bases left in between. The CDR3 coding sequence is TGTGCCAGCAGCTTAGAGGGGCCCAGGACCCAGTACTTC. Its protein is CASSLEGPRTQYF.

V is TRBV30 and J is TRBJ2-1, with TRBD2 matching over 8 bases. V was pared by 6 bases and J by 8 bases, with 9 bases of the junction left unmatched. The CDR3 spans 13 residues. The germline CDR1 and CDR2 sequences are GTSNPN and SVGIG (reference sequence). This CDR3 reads CACPGTSRDEQFF. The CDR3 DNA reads TGTGCCTGCCCCGGGACTAGTCGCGATGAGCAGTTCTTC.